This T cell receptor beta chain was documented in a study of blood T cell repertoires in COVID-19 (dated by TCRdb to the early 2020s). Regarding the research as a whole: Samples covering the acute and convalescent phases of COVID-19 were provided by collaborators in the United States, Italy and Spain. Nearly every sample came with metadata listing a de-identified subject ID, COVID-19 status, age in years and sex. Where available, HLA class I and class II types were obtained from metadata supplied by the sample provider rather than from assay-based typing. The dataset comprised deeply sampled blood TCRbeta repertoires from subjects exposed to, actively infected with, or recovered from COVID-19. The material from the prospective study consisted of cDNA or gDNA derived from T cells, B-cell-depleted T cells, or PBMCs. The samples were drawn from the first 160 participants of the ongoing ImmuneRACE study and from some 1,300 subjects provided by 6 global collaborators. The repertoires were made available in a free public database intended to serve as a resource for research on the immune response to SARS-CoV-2.

Study-wide findings and limitations: The quantity of clinical and demographic metadata differed by source and by participant and was supplied without curation.

As regards this clone: No cognate antigen has been identified for it. Per-base qualities were not stored, and no clone one base away is much larger.

The immunoSEQ Assay, a bias-controlled multiplex PCR, was used to amplify TCRbeta CDR3 regions from genomic DNA. In the paper's pipeline: Within the assay, amplification of reference gene primers was used to estimate how many nucleated cells each sample contained. To quantify the absolute abundance of each unique TCRbeta CDR3 rearrangement, sequence reads were collapsed and filtered. For each sample, productive Simpson clonality was calculated as the square root of Simpson's diversity index across productive rearrangements. TCRdb re-hosts the immuneACCESS table, in-frame sequences only. Its copies lack some clones; in the studies checked, an unresolved V gene accounts for under half of them, and the cause for the rest is not known. The V and J calls and the clone size are those of that table, but D and trimming were determined from the DNA. The sample profile shows tens of thousands of clones; 89% of them were found once. The ten largest clones represent 2.5% to 3% of the sample.

One collaborating source in Seattle enrolled patients while the patients were actively infected and followed the patients over time throughout the course of disease. Each collaborating institution followed its own protocols to collect whole blood in K2EDTA tubes. For TCRbeta analysis, collaborators shipped samples in one of three forms: frozen whole blood, isolated PBMCs, or DNA extracted from either of those sample types. Sample: peripheral blood. This clonotype was obtained from a man aged 45 to 65 with COVID-19, enrolled during active disease.

CDR3 loop: CASSFESGYEQYF. The DNA sequence follows: TGTGCCAGCAGCTTTGAAAGCGGGTACGAGCAGTACTTC. The V and J genes are TRBV5-4 and TRBJ2-7; TRBD2 might be the D gene, on 6 matching bases. Via the germline V gene (reference sequence), CDR1 is SGHNT and CDR2 YYREEE. Trimming costs V 2 bases and J 4 bases, and their ends lie 10 bases apart. From its cysteine to its phenylalanine, the CDR3 spans 13 amino acids. Only the CDR3 region is kept as DNA, spanning 39 bases read in frame from base 1.